The 12 T cell receptor beta chains in this list originate from one sample, sequenced in a study of tumor-infiltrating lymphocytes in primary liver carcinoma. A constant-region primer served to make TCR beta cDNA from about 500 ng total RNA. Three nested multiplex PCR rounds, a slightly modified ARM-PCR method, built the TCR beta libraries. A C-beta reverse primer and TRBV1-TRBV30 forward primers served in each of the first two PCR rounds, at 10 cycles apiece. One entry per CDR3 protein, called by TCRdb with MiXCR from the multiplex PCR reads. The repertoire has about 200,000 distinct CDR3 sequences, almost 65% of them found once; the top ten carry roughly 7%. Unsorted whole blood supplied the RNA, and germline DNA was extracted too. Sequenced material: peripheral blood. The receptors were sampled from a woman between 55 and 75 years old with primary liver carcinoma and hepatitis B virus infection.

The V gene is TRBV11-2, the J gene TRBJ2-1; D ambiguous. V was pared by 5 bases and J by 12 bases, with 17 bases between. The CDR3 has 13 amino acids. The germline V gene encodes CDR1 SGHAT and CDR2 FQNNGV. The CDR3 DNA follows: TGTGCCAGCAGCATGACCGGGCTCAGTGGGCAGTTCTTC. It is translated as CASSMTGLSGQFF.

This clonotype was recorded at least ten times. This rearrangement joins TRBV4-2 to TRBJ2-1; D possibly corresponds to TRBD2 (7 bases). CDR3 length equals 17 residues. The germline V gene has CDR1 LGHNA and CDR2 YNFKEQ. The V end was cut by 4 bases, the J end by 5 bases, with 21 bases between. The CDR3 nucleotides read TGTGCCAGCAGCCCTAGGGGCTCGGGCGGGGGCAACAATGAGCAGTTCTTC. This codes for CASSPRGSGGGNNEQFF.

With regard to this clonotype: The junction differs from germline at one of its ends, possibly a read error. The CDR3 region is CTSSLQGSDEQYF. The CDR3 DNA is TGTACCAGCAGTTTACAGGGAAGTGACGAGCAGTACTTC. This rearrangement joins TRBV28 to TRBJ2-7; tentatively, D is TRBD1 (6 bases). The CDR3 runs to 13 residues. Germline loops: CDR1 MDHEN, CDR2 SYDVKM. The variable domain in full, completed from reference TRBV28 and TRBJ2-7, reads DVKVTQSSRYLVKRTGEKVFLECVQDMDHENMFWYRQDPGLGLRLIYFSYDVKMKEKGDIPEGYSVSREKKERFSLILESASTNQTSMYLCTSSLQGSDEQYFGPGTRLTVT.

In regard to this clonotype: At one end the junction does not follow the germline gene, possibly because of a read error. CDR3 in DNA: TGCGCCAGCGTAGGAAGCGGGAAGTATGCTTTT. Its translation is CASVGSGKYAF. The chain links TRBV4-1 to TRBJ2-3; the match to TRBD2 covers 7 bases. This CDR3 region has 11 residues. Germline CDR1 is MGHRA and CDR2 is YSYEKL.

As concerns this clonotype: It is likely a read error, because the conserved phenylalanine at the end of the CDR3 is missing. The chain combines TRBV11-2 with TRBJ2-3; D possibly corresponds to TRBD2 (7 bases). The CDR3 has 15 amino acids. CDR1 is SGHAT and CDR2 is FQNNGV in the germline V gene. CDR3 nucleotide sequence: TGTGTCAGCAGCTCGGGGGGCCATAGCACAGATACGCAGTATTCT. This codes for CVSSSGGHSTDTQYS.

In its sample, this clonotype was seen many times. The genes are TRBV5-6 and TRBJ2-4; D is uncertain. Germline CDR1 SGHDT, CDR2 YYEEEE. This CDR3 has 14 amino acids. Trimming took off 4 bases at V and 0 bases at J, with 8 bases between the two ends. The CDR3 sequence is CASSGYGAKNIQYF. The CDR3 coding sequence is TGTGCCAGCAGCGGGTACGGAGCCAAAAACATTCAGTACTTC.

Ten or more counts support this clonotype. The rearrangement uses TRBV12-3 or TRBV12-4 and TRBJ2-1; D possibly corresponds to TRBD2 (6 bases). Trimming pared 6 bases from V and 3 bases from J, leaving 15 bases between. The CDR3 contains 15 residues. The CDR3 sequence: CASSRGTGLYNEQFF. CDR3 DNA sequence: TGTGCCAGCAGCCGTGGGACTGGACTCTACAATGAGCAGTTCTTC.

The rearrangement links TRBV14 to TRBJ1-6; TRBD1 matches at 9 bases. V was clipped by 3 bases and J by 7 bases; unmatched bases: 7. Per germline, CDR1 SGHDN and CDR2 FVKESK. This CDR3 has 16 amino acids. The CDR3 nucleotides read TGTGCCAGCAGCCAGAATACAGGGGGCTTCAATTCACCCCTCCACTTT. This translates into CASSQNTGGFNSPLHF.

Comments on this clonotype: A much bigger clone sits one base away, suggesting this may be a read error. The chain recombines TRBV6-1 with TRBJ1-5; no clear D. The CDR3 runs to 17 residues. Per the germline V gene, CDR1 is MNHNS and CDR2 is SASEGT. CDR3 coding DNA: TGTTCCAGCAGTGACCGCCGGGGATCTGGTAGCAATCAGCCCCAGCATTTT. It codes for CSSSDRRGSGSNQPQHF.

As for this clonotype: This may stem from a read error, because a much larger clone lies one nucleotide away. The CDR3 carries no conserved terminal phenylalanine or tryptophan, so it likely arises from a read error. The chain is built from TRBV6-6 and TRBJ2-5; a possible D gene is TRBD1 (6 bases). Germline CDR1 is MNHNY and CDR2 is SVGAGI (reference sequence). Trimming cost V 5 bases and J 5 bases, with 12 bases left between them. This CDR3 region has 13 residues. The CDR3 loop is CASSQQGGETQYL. In nucleotides, the CDR3 is TGTGCCAGCAGTCAACAGGGTGGGGAGACCCAGTACTTA.

Notes on this clonotype: Given a much more abundant clone one base away, this may be a read error. The chain uses TRBV10-3 and TRBJ1-4; D might be TRBD1 (5 bases). Germline lookup yields CDR1 ENHRY and CDR2 SYGVKD. V dropped 0 bases and J dropped 4 bases, with 9 bases sitting between them. CDR3 length: 15 residues. CDR3: CAISESGRFNEKLFF. For the CDR3, the DNA is TGTGCCATCAGTGAGTCGGGGCGGTTTAATGAAAAACTGTTTTTT.

This clonotype was detected a few times. One end of the junction varies from germline; a read error may be responsible. The rearrangement uses TRBV11-3 and TRBJ1-1; 7 bases align to TRBD1. Per the germline V gene, CDR1 is SGHNT and CDR2 is YENEEA. CDR3 length equals 14 residues. CDR3 region: CTSSFGTVNTEAFF. Here the CDR3 DNA reads TGTACCAGCAGTTTCGGGACAGTGAACACTGAAGCTTTCTTT.